This entry features one TCR beta chain sequence. Its antigen is undetermined. Using immunoSEQ multiplex PCR, the repertoire was profiled, and TCRdb retains in-frame clones only, with some absent. The repertoire holds some 140,000 clones, with roughly 85% as singletons. The CDR3 is 16 residues long. V shed 5 bases and J shed 1 base, with 16 bases lying between them. The germline gives CDR1 SGHTA, CDR2 FQGNSA. This entry is derived from a study of T cell responses to AZD1222 COVID-19 vaccine. Findings and limits, study-wide: Spike regions recognized by vaccine-associated CD4 TCRs spanned the protein, led by 160-218 and 743-854. A reported finding is that nearly half of spike-specific TCRs target unmutated variant regions.

The receptor was derived from an adult who received the MenACWY meningococcal vaccine as a control. Sample: peripheral blood, taken 28 days after the second dose of the MenACWY control vaccine. The chain couples TRBV7-2 to TRBJ2-3; D may be TRBD1 (6 bases). The CDR3: CASSPRWGPGTDTQYF. The CDR3 DNA reads as TGTGCCAGCAGCCCCCGGTGGGGGCCAGGCACAGATACGCAGTATTTT.